The next 2 T cell receptor beta chains were all read from a single sample in a study of cytomegalovirus exposure and HLA in healthy donors. The PCR employed 60 Vbeta primers together with 13 Jbeta primers. The protocol was immunoSEQ multiplex PCR, while the TCRdb copy is restricted to in-frame clones and leaves out a portion. This sample has about 60,000 clones, with around three quarters found just once. Material for sequencing was PBMCs. The receptors come from a woman aged 40 to 50 in good health and CMV-seropositive.

The chain recombines TRBV5-1 with TRBJ1-1; TRBD1 agrees at 7 bases. CDR1 is SGHRS, CDR2 YFSETQ, per germline. The CDR3 is made up of 15 amino acids. The V segment lost 0 bases and the J segment 1 base; nucleotides outside the gene matches: 3. As DNA, the CDR3 is TGCGCCAGCAGCTTGGAGGGGACAGCGAACACTGAAGCTTTCTTT. Translated: CASSLEGTANTEAFF.

The rearrangement uses TRBV7-2 and TRBJ1-5; no reliable D call. CDR1 is SGHTA and CDR2 is FQGNSA in the germline V gene. This CDR3 region has 13 residues. Trimming pared 1 base from V and 4 bases from J, leaving 5 bases between. CDR3 loop: CASSLGENQPQHF. CDR3 nucleotides: TGTGCCAGCAGCTTAGGGGAGAATCAGCCCCAGCATTTT.